These 9 T cell receptor beta chains were sequenced from one sample in a study of PD-1 blockade in mismatch repair-deficient tumors. The assay was immunoSEQ multiplex PCR, and TCRdb's table has in-frame clones only and misses some. The sample yields about 110,000 clones, 60% to 85% seen once. The sequenced sample was peripheral blood, obtained just over 59 weeks after starting pembrolizumab. All receptors come from an adult with mismatch repair-deficient cancer.

The gene calls are TRBV9 and TRBJ2-3; TRBD1 is a possible D gene (9 bases). Germline loops: CDR1 SGDLS, CDR2 YYNGEE. V was cut by 4 bases and J by 2 bases, with 23 bases left in between. This CDR3 spans 18 amino acids. CDR3 nucleotides: TGTGCCAGCAGCCCACGGGGGGGGACAGGGAGAACCACAGATACGCAGTATTTT. This translates into CASSPRGGTGRTTDTQYF.

This chain connects TRBV2 to TRBJ2-7; 7 bases agree with TRBD1. Germline CDR1 and CDR2: SNHLY and FYNNEI. The CDR3 extends over 13 amino acids. Germline trimming cut 6 bases from V and 3 bases from J; bases unmatched to any gene: 5. CDR3 in amino acids: CASRETGLYEQYF. The CDR3, as DNA: TGTGCCAGCAGAGAGACAGGGCTCTACGAGCAGTACTTC.

Remarks on this clone: Other DNA sequences from this sample encode an identical CDR3 as well. V usage is TRBV13 and J usage is TRBJ1-1; no firm D call. The V gene lost 4 bases and the J gene lost 5 bases, with 11 bases spanning the gap. The CDR3 length is 13 residues. CDR1 and CDR2 from the germline V gene are PRHDT and FYEKMQ (reference sequence). In DNA form, the CDR3 reads TGTGCCAGCAGCTCGTACCGGGGAACTGAAGCTTTCTTT. Amino acids: CASSSYRGTEAFF.

The V gene is TRBV4-1, the J gene TRBJ2-5, with 10 bases that match TRBD2. CDR1 and CDR2 from the germline V gene are MGHRA and YSYEKL. The CDR3 is 17 amino acids. V dropped 0 bases and J dropped 6; count of bases not matched to a gene: 10. The chain's CDR3 is CASSQEIVASGSKTQYF. The CDR3 DNA reads TGCGCCAGCAGCCAAGAGATTGTGGCTAGCGGGAGTAAGACCCAGTACTTC.

The rearrangement links TRBV2 to TRBJ2-7; 8 nucleotides match TRBD1. Germline lookup yields CDR1 SNHLY and CDR2 FYNNEI. The CDR3 totals 16 residues. The V and J ends lost 3 bases and 0 bases, in that order; junction bases with no gene match: 7. The CDR3 region is CASSDPGQGASYEQYF. CDR3 nucleotides: TGTGCCAGCAGTGACCCGGGGCAGGGGGCCTCCTACGAGCAGTACTTC.

The rearrangement uses TRBV28 and TRBJ1-2; D uncertain. The CDR3 length is 12 residues. Germline V gene sequence: CDR1 MDHEN, CDR2 SYDVKM. Trimming took 6 bases from V and 4 from J, leaving 9 bases between them. This CDR3 reads CASSPFPYGYTF. For the CDR3, the DNA is TGTGCCAGCAGCCCCTTCCCCTATGGCTACACCTTC.

This clone turned up a few times. V and J are TRBV25-1 and TRBJ1-1, with D perhaps matching TRBD1 (5 bases). Germline CDR1 and CDR2: MGHDK and SYGVNS. The CDR3 loop spans 15 amino acids. Trimming removed 1 base at V and 4 bases at J, with 13 bases between. This CDR3 is CASSEFLNGGTEAFF. CDR3 nucleotides: TGTGCCAGCAGTGAATTTCTGAACGGGGGCACTGAAGCTTTCTTT.

This clone occurred once. The chain joins TRBV28 to TRBJ1-1; possibly TRBD1 for D (5 bases). This CDR3 comprises 12 residues. V lost 1 base to trimming and J lost 8 bases, with 8 bases between them. CDR1 and CDR2 from the germline V gene are MDHEN and SYDVKM. The CDR3 DNA sequence: TGTGCCAGCAGTTTATTTGCAGGGGAAGCTTTCTTT. Protein sequence: CASSLFAGEAFF.

V is TRBV30 and J is TRBJ1-1; D is possibly TRBD1 (6 bases). V lost 4 bases and J lost 0, with 15 bases in between. The CDR3 consists of 15 residues. The germline CDR1 and CDR2 sequences are GTSNPN and SVGIG (reference sequence). The CDR3 loop reads CAWTALGQMNTEAFF. The CDR3 DNA reads as TGTGCCTGGACAGCTCTAGGACAGATGAACACTGAAGCTTTCTTT.